This T cell receptor beta chain was sequenced in a study of T cell repertoires in cytomegalovirus infection. Overall study: Peptides in the study included HLA-C-restricted and HLA-B-restricted CMV epitopes. CMV infection together with matching HLA type was indicated by public TCR beta signatures.

TCRdb reprocessed the reads via MiXCR and lists one record per CDR3 protein. The table shows about 920,000 distinct CDR3 sequences, with under 40% occurring only once. On this clonotype: The antigen is unknown.

V lost 4 bases to trimming and J lost 6 bases, with 12 bases between them. The CDR3 sequence is 13 residues long. Germline assignment: CDR1 SGHNT and CDR2 YYREEE (reference sequence). Sample: cultured CD8+ T cells from PBMCs, taken from culture after CMV antigen stimulation. V and J are TRBV5-4 and TRBJ2-3; D ambiguous. The clonotype comes from a human donor in good health (CMV status not recorded). Some clones in this sample may be carry-over from other donors' samples. The CDR3 is CASSPPPGDTQYF. CDR3 sequence (DNA): TGTGCCAGCAGCCCCCCCCCTGGGGATACGCAGTATTTT.